What follows are 21 T cell receptor beta chains derived from one specimen sequenced in a study of shared clonotypes between healthy human individuals. The repertoire was sequenced with immunoSEQ multiplex PCR; TCRdb's copy has only in-frame clones and lacks some. The sample records about a million clones, about 72% being singletons. The sequenced material came from memory CD4+ T cells from PBMCs. Described subset: CD45RA-negative fraction. These receptors all come from a man younger than 35 in good health. Some clones in this sample may be carry-over from other donors' samples.

The J gene is TRBJ1-1, the V gene TRBV6-5, with 9 bases that match TRBD1. The CDR3 loop spans 14 amino acids. V lost 7 bases to trimming and J lost 4 bases; unmatched junction nucleotides: 7. Germline V gene lookup returns CDR1 MNHEY and CDR2 SVGAGI. The CDR3 sequence is CASTPRQGGTEAFF. DNA for the CDR3: TGTGCCAGCACCCCGCGACAGGGGGGCACTGAAGCTTTCTTT.

The gene calls are TRBV5-1 and TRBJ2-2; 10 bases are shared with TRBD2. This CDR3 is 18 amino acids long. CDR1 SGHRS and CDR2 YFSETQ come from the germline V gene. Germline trimming cut 1 base from V and 0 bases from J; bases unmatched to any gene: 6. CDR3 in amino acids: CASSLTPAGGPNTGELFF. DNA for the CDR3: TGCGCCAGCAGCTTGACACCAGCGGGAGGGCCGAACACCGGGGAGCTGTTTTTT.

This chain connects TRBV6-5 to TRBJ1-1; 8 nucleotides agree with TRBD1. The trim removed 6 bases at V and 7 bases at J, leaving 7 bases unmatched. The length of the CDR3 is 13 residues. Per the germline V gene, CDR1 is MNHEY and CDR2 is SVGAGI. The CDR3: CASRGPGQVEAFF. The CDR3 bases are TGTGCCAGCAGGGGGCCGGGACAGGTTGAAGCTTTCTTT.

V is TRBV18 and J is TRBJ2-1; maybe TRBD1 (7 bases). This CDR3 contains 15 residues. Trimming shortened V by 3 bases and J by 2 bases, and 11 bases separated the two germline ends. Germline V CDR1 and CDR2: KGHSH, LQKENI. CDR3 in amino acids: CASSPQGGTYNEQFF. Written as DNA, the CDR3 is TGTGCCAGCTCACCGCAGGGGGGTACCTACAATGAGCAGTTCTTC.

A note on this clone: Additional DNA sequences in this sample encode the identical CDR3. The chain couples TRBV5-4 to TRBJ2-5; perhaps TRBD2 as D (5 bases). The CDR3 extends over 14 amino acids. CDR1 and CDR2 (germline): SGHNT, YYREEE (reference sequence). V dropped 2 bases and J dropped 2 bases, with 10 bases sitting between them. In DNA, the CDR3 is TGTGCCAGCAGCTTTCGCCGGGATCAAGAGACCCAGTACTTC. Amino acid sequence: CASSFRRDQETQYF.

The chain recombines TRBV12-5 with TRBJ1-5, with 8 bases that match TRBD1. The germline V gene has CDR1 LGHNT and CDR2 FRNRAP. CDR3 length equals 14 residues. J lost 6 bases, V lost 7 bases, and 8 bases had no gene match. DNA of the CDR3: TGTGCTAGTGCACCAGGGGGCGCGGGTCAGCCCCAGCATTTT. Residues: CASAPGGAGQPQHF.

The rearrangement joins TRBV2 to TRBJ2-7, with 11 bases identical to TRBD2. The CDR3 loop spans 15 amino acids. V lost 5 bases, J lost 2 bases, and 5 bases stayed unmatched. Germline lookup yields CDR1 SNHLY and CDR2 FYNNEI. DNA of the CDR3: TGTGCCAGCAGTTCACTAGCGGGAGTAGCCTACGAGCAGTACTTC. Translation: CASSSLAGVAYEQYF.

A note on this clone: The same CDR3 also results from other DNA sequences found in this sample. The rearrangement uses TRBV5-6 and TRBJ1-1, with 10 positions matching TRBD1. Germline trimming cut 4 bases from V and 2 bases from J; bases unmatched to any gene: 5. CDR3 length: 15 residues. Germline values: CDR1 SGHDT, CDR2 YYEEEE. This CDR3 is CASSAATGGNTEAFF. The CDR3 DNA reads as TGTGCCAGCAGCGCCGCGACAGGGGGCAACACTGAAGCTTTCTTT.

The gene calls are TRBV19 and TRBJ1-3; unclear D gene. This CDR3 region has 14 residues. V gave up 3 bases and J gave up 1 base, with 7 bases separating them. Germline-derived CDR1 and CDR2 are LNHDA and SQIVND (reference sequence). The CDR3, as DNA: TGTGCCAGTAGTATCCCCGGGTCTGGAAACACCATATATTTT. Translated, it gives CASSIPGSGNTIYF.

This sequence joins TRBV28 and TRBJ2-1, with a tentative D call TRBD1 (6 bases). CDR3 length: 10 residues. V gave up 9 bases and J gave up 10 bases, with 10 bases separating them. Germline V gene lookup returns CDR1 MDHEN and CDR2 SYDVKM. The CDR3 region has the DNA TGTGCCAGTACCGGGACAGAGCAGTTCTTC. It yields the protein CASTGTEQFF. The whole variable domain, filled in from reference TRBV28 and TRBJ2-1, reads DVKVTQSSRYLVKRTGEKVFLECVQDMDHENMFWYRQDPGLGLRLIYFSYDVKMKEKGDIPEGYSVSREKKERFSLILESASTNQTSMYLCASTGTEQFFGPGTRLTVL.

V usage is TRBV28 and J usage is TRBJ1-5; possible D gene TRBD1, 5 bases. From germline, CDR1 is MDHEN and CDR2 SYDVKM. This CDR3 region has 17 residues. The V and J ends lost 5 bases and 0 bases respectively, with 17 bases between them. Here the CDR3 reads CASSDQGTRYSNQPQHF. The CDR3 DNA sequence: TGTGCCAGCAGTGACCAGGGCACCCGTTATAGCAATCAGCCCCAGCATTTT.

This clone was found a few times. The V call is TRBV27, the J call TRBJ2-1; D call uncertain. Germline lookup yields CDR1 MNHEY and CDR2 SMNVEV (reference sequence). This CDR3 contains 14 residues. Trimming pared 5 bases from V and 10 bases from J, leaving 18 bases between. CDR3 loop: CASSPLEDLGEQFF. The DNA for the CDR3 is TGTGCCAGCAGTCCACTCGAGGATCTGGGCGAGCAGTTCTTC.

The chain has TRBV7-8 and TRBJ2-5; D is unresolved. CDR1 and CDR2 from the germline V gene are SGHVS and FQNEAQ. V gave up 3 bases and J gave up 2 bases, with 7 bases separating them. CDR3 length: 13 amino acids. CDR3 sequence: CASSFTEQETQYF. The CDR3 DNA sequence: TGTGCCAGCAGCTTTACAGAGCAAGAGACCCAGTACTTC.

This clone was observed a handful of times. The V gene is TRBV7-6, the J gene TRBJ2-7, with 11 positions matching TRBD2. The germline CDR1 and CDR2 sequences are SGHVS and FNYEAQ. The CDR3 contains 15 residues. V lost 1 base and J lost 9; bases outside the gene matches: 8. The CDR3 sequence is CASSLVAGGPSVQYF. CDR3 bases: TGTGCCAGCAGCTTAGTAGCGGGAGGGCCCTCTGTGCAGTACTTC.

The chain has TRBV5-4 and TRBJ2-1; D is undetermined. Trimming stripped 0 bases from V and 0 bases from J, with 10 bases between. CDR1 and CDR2 (germline): SGHNT, YYREEE (reference sequence). CDR3 size: 16 residues. CDR3 protein: CASSLDTPSSYNEQFF. The CDR3 DNA sequence: TGTGCCAGCAGCTTGGACACGCCCAGCTCCTACAATGAGCAGTTCTTC.

The chain combines TRBV7-9 with TRBJ1-4; D possibly corresponds to TRBD1 (6 bases). The CDR3 is 13 residues long. V was trimmed by 1 base and J by 11 bases, leaving 11 bases between them. Germline V gene lookup returns CDR1 SEHNR and CDR2 FQNEAQ (reference sequence). The CDR3 bases are TGTGCCAGCAGCTTAGTAGGGGGGCGTAAACTGTTTTTT. As protein: CASSLVGGRKLFF.

The table lists this clone with a count of one. The chain joins TRBV4-2 to TRBJ2-1; a possible D gene is TRBD2 (6 bases). Per germline, CDR1 LGHNA and CDR2 YNFKEQ. V was pared by 0 bases and J by 8 bases, with 20 bases between. This CDR3 is built from 17 residues. The CDR3 here is CASSQERNSGSPDEQFF. CDR3 coding DNA: TGTGCCAGCAGCCAAGAAAGGAATAGCGGCTCACCCGATGAGCAGTTCTTC.

This chain uses TRBV5-8 with TRBJ2-5, with D possibly matching TRBD1 (8 bases). The germline CDR1 and CDR2 sequences are SGHTS and YDEGEE. V was pared by 3 bases and J by 3 bases, with 12 bases between. This CDR3 comprises 14 residues. DNA of the CDR3: TGTGCCAGCAGCTGGACAGGGAGGGAAGAGACCCAGTACTTC. Translated: CASSWTGREETQYF.

The V call is TRBV28, the J call TRBJ2-7, with 10 nucleotides matching TRBD1. Trimming at V came to 8 bases and at J to 0 bases, leaving 4 bases not matched to a gene. Germline V gene data show CDR1 as MDHEN and CDR2 as SYDVKM. CDR3 length: 14 amino acids. CDR3 sequence: CASFGTGASYEQYF. In nucleotides, the CDR3 is TGTGCCAGCTTTGGGACAGGGGCCTCCTACGAGCAGTACTTC.

The chain combines TRBV2 with TRBJ1-2, with 9 bases matching TRBD1. The CDR3 consists of 12 residues. Germline V lookup: CDR1 SNHLY, CDR2 FYNNEI. V shed 11 bases and J 5 bases; nucleotides not matched to a gene: 6. The DNA for the CDR3 is TGTGCCCTCACCGGGACAGGGTATGGCTACACCTTC. This gives the protein CALTGTGYGYTF.

This clone was detected a few times. The rearrangement links TRBV29-1 to TRBJ1-5; TRBD1 might be the D (5 bases). Germline CDR1 reads SQVTM; CDR2 reads ANQGSEA. The length of the CDR3 is 13 residues. V lost 7 bases and J lost 2, with 12 bases in between. CDR3 in amino acids: CSARGDGNQPQHF. In DNA, the CDR3 is TGCAGCGCCCGGGGGGATGGCAATCAGCCCCAGCATTTT.